This TCR beta chain was recorded in a study of T cell therapy after organ transplantation. As for the study in general: Expansion used a peptide pool of 30 HLA class I and II CMV epitopes.

Profiled with immunoSEQ multiplex PCR; TCRdb holds only in-frame clones, not every one. The sample has approximately 52,000 clones, around 93% seen once; the top ten hold around 3.2%. This CDR3 spans 17 amino acids. Study results and limitations: Lower pretherapy CD8 clonality went with larger post-therapy fold change.

Patients were solid-organ transplant recipients with drug-resistant or recurrent cytomegalovirus. A remark on this clone: Antigen unknown.

This clonotype was sampled from a human patient who had received a solid organ transplant and had CMV disease. V is TRBV21-1 and J is TRBJ1-2. TRBV21-1 is assigned pseudogene status. Sequenced material: CD8+ T cells from blood, taken before autologous CMV-specific T cell therapy. CDR3 in amino acids: CASSEPDLLRAGYGYTF. The CDR3 region has the DNA TGTGCCAGCAGCGAACCGGACCTATTAAGAGCAGGCTATGGCTACACCTTC.